This T cell receptor beta chain derives from a study of technical replicates of blood from four donors. Measured with immunoSEQ multiplex PCR; TCRdb has only the in-frame clones, and not every one. The table shows 70,000 to 95,000 clones, with around 97% occurring only once. The length of the CDR3 is 15 residues. The J segment lost 4 bases and the V segment lost 4 bases, leaving 10 bases of the junction unmatched. Germline V gives CDR1 SGHRS, CDR2 YFSETQ. This rearrangement joins TRBV5-1 to TRBJ1-2; 7 bases map to TRBD1. The sample taken for sequencing was T cells isolated from PBMCs. This clonotype was obtained from a human donor in good health. CDR3 region: CASSVSQGESYGYTF. The CDR3 DNA reads TGCGCCAGCAGCGTCTCTCAGGGGGAATCCTATGGCTACACCTTC.